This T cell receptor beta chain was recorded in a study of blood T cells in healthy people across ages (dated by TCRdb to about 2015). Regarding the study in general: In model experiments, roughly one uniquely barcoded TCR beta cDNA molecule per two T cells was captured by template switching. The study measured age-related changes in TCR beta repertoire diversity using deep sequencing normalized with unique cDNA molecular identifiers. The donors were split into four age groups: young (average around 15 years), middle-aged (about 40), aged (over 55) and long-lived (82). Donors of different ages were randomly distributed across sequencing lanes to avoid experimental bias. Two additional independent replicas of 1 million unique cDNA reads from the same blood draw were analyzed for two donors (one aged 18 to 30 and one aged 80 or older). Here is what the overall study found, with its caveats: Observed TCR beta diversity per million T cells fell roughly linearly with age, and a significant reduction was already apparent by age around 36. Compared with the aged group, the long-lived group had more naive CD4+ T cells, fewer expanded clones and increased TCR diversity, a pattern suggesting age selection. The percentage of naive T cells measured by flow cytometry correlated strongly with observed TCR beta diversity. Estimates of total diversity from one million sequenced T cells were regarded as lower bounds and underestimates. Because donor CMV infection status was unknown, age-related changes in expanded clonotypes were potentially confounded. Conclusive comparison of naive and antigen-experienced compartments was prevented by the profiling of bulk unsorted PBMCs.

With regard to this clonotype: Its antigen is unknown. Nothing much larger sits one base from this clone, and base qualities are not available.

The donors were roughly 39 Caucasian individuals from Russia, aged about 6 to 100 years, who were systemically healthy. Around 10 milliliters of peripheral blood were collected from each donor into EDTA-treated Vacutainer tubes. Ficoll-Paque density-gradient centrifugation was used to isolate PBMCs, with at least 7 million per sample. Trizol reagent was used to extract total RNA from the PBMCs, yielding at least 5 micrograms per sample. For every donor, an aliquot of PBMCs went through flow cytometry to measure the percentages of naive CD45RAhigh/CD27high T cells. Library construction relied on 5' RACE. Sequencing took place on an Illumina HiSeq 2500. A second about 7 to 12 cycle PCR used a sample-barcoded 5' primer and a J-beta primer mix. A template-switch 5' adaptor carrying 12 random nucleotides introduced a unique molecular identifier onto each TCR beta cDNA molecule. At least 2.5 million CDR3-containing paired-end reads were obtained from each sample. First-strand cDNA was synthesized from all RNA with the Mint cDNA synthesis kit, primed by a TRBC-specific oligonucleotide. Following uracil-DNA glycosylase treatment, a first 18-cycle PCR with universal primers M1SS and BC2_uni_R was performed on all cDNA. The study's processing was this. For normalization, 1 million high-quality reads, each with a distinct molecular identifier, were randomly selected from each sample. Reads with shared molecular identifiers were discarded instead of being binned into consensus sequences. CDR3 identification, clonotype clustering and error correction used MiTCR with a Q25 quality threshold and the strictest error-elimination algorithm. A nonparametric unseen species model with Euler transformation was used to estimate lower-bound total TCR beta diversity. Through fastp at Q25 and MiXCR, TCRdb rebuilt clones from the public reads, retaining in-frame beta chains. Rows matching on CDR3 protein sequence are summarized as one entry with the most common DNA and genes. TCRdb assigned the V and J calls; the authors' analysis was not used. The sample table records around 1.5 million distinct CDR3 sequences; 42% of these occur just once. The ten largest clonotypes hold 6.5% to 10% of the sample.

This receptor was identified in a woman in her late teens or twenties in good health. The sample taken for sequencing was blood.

The nucleotides read TGTGCCAGCAGCCCCACCGGGACCATCGCCTACAATGAGCAGTTCTTC. This codes for CASSPTGTIAYNEQFF. This receptor chain uses TRBV7-2 and TRBJ2-1; the D segment may tentatively be TRBD1 or TRBD2, each giving 5 matched bases. The germline V gene yields SGHTA for CDR1 and FQGNSA for CDR2. Deletion took 5 bases off V and 2 bases off J, with a span of 16 bases between the germline ends. Spanning cysteine to phenylalanine, the CDR3 consists of 16 amino acids. Of the read, only the CDR3 DNA is kept; its 48 bases are in frame from base 1.